In this sample, the clone carrying this TCR beta chain turned up a few times. Its antigen is unknown. Cells sorted as Tregs were CD4+, CD25+ and CD127-/low. Study conclusions and caveats: Greatest tumor Treg TCR overlap was with tumor naive CD4+ cells. The TCR gene usage of tumor memory CD4+ T cells clustered together with blood and lymph node memory CD4+ cells and with lymph node naive CD4+ cells. The larger cohort examined one V-J beta rearrangement, not whole repertoires.

V lost 6 bases and J 6 bases, leaving 20 bases between the germline ends. There are 14 residues in the CDR3. The germline V gene encodes CDR1 SQVTM and CDR2 ANQGSEA. After constant-region reverse-primer amplification, full-length variable regions underwent semi-nested PCR with Nested Universal Primer A. TCRdb called the 5' RACE reads again in MiXCR, with one record for every CDR3 protein. In the table there are about 43,000 distinct CDR3 sequences, 22% of which are singletons. The specimen was Tregs sorted from a lymph node. This chain connects TRBV29-1 to TRBJ1-2, with D possibly being TRBD1 (5 bases). The receptor's source is a female donor with breast cancer. CDR3 bases: TGCAGCGTCCCGATCAGCAGGGACGTAGATGGCTACACCTTC. Translation: CSVPISRDVDGYTF.